Below are 29 T cell receptor beta chains sequenced from a single sample in a study of technical replicates of blood from a handful of donors. Repertoires were generated with immunoSEQ multiplex PCR, while TCRdb's copy carries only in-frame clones and drops some. The table lists under 85,000 clones, 92% of them singletons. Sequencing used T cells isolated from PBMCs. These receptors all stem from a human donor in good health.

The V and J genes are TRBV19 and TRBJ2-7, with 9 bases lining up with TRBD2. Germline V CDR1 and CDR2: LNHDA, SQIVND (reference sequence). CDR3 length equals 14 residues. After removal of 5 bases from V and 3 bases from J, the junction contained 5 bases not matched to a gene. The CDR3 region is CASSWAGGDYEQYF. The CDR3 DNA follows: TGTGCCAGTAGTTGGGCGGGAGGGGACTACGAGCAGTACTTC. Supplemented by reference TRBV19 and TRBJ2-7, the full variable domain reads DGGITQSPKYLFRKEGQNVTLSCEQNLNHDAMYWYRQDPGQGLRLIYYSQIVNDFQKGDIAEGYSVSREKKESFPLTVTSAQKNPTAFYLCASSWAGGDYEQYFGPGTRLTVT.

This clone is a singleton in its sample. The V call is TRBV21-1, the J call TRBJ2-7; TRBD1, the table's D call, lacks a check against the DNA. TRBV21-1 is shown as a pseudogene. The CDR3 loop spans 14 amino acids. The CDR3 nucleotides are TGTGCCAGCAGCTCCTTCACAGACTCCTACGAGCAGTACTTC. The encoded protein is CASSSFTDSYEQYF.

The rearrangement uses TRBV9 and TRBJ2-7; the match to TRBD1 covers 7 bases. The CDR3 has 14 residues. Germline CDR1 reads SGDLS; CDR2 reads YYNGEE. With V trimmed by 2 bases and J by 4 bases, 6 bases remained unmatched. The CDR3 DNA is TGTGCCAGCAGCGTTACAGGGGAGACTTACGAGCAGTACTTC. This encodes CASSVTGETYEQYF.

The chain uses TRBV30 and TRBJ2-7, with 9 bases matching TRBD1. There are 13 residues in the CDR3. V gave up 3 bases and J gave up 5 bases; unmatched junction bases: 5. The germline V gene has CDR1 GTSNPN and CDR2 SVGIG (reference sequence). CDR3 coding DNA: TGTGCCTGGAGGGACAGGGGTGTCCACGAGCAGTACTTC. This sequence encodes CAWRDRGVHEQYF.

V usage is TRBV30 and J usage is TRBJ2-1; unclear D gene. V lost 2 bases and J lost 14, with 13 bases in between. This CDR3 comprises 11 residues. Germline loops: CDR1 GTSNPN, CDR2 SVGIG (reference sequence). The chain's CDR3 is CAWSSGGVEFF. For the CDR3, the DNA is TGTGCCTGGAGTAGTGGCGGCGTGGAGTTCTTC.

The chain is built from TRBV5-1 and TRBJ2-2; perhaps TRBD2 as D (6 bases). The V end was cut by 3 bases, the J end by 4 bases, with 7 bases between. The CDR3 spans 13 residues. CDR1 SGHRS and CDR2 YFSETQ come from the germline V gene. Here the CDR3 DNA reads TGCGCCAGCAGCTCGACTAGCACCGGGGAGCTGTTTTTT. The encoded protein is CASSSTSTGELFF.

This clone was observed a few times. The chain employs TRBV7-8 and TRBJ1-1; D gene ambiguous. Germline CDR1 is SGHVS and CDR2 is FQNEAQ. The germline V and J ends were trimmed by 5 bases and 0 bases, with 13 bases remaining between them. CDR3 length: 15 residues. This CDR3 reads CASSLFTVMNTEAFF. For the CDR3, the DNA is TGTGCCAGCAGCCTATTCACGGTTATGAACACTGAAGCTTTCTTT.

The chain is built from TRBV13 and TRBJ1-2; no reliable D call. This CDR3 comprises 14 residues. Germline lookup yields CDR1 PRHDT and CDR2 FYEKMQ (reference sequence). V lost 4 bases to trimming and J lost 4 bases, with 13 bases between them. DNA of the CDR3: TGTGCCAGCAGCTCTCGGGAGGACTTCTATGGCTACACCTTC. It translates to CASSSREDFYGYTF.

This chain joins TRBV29-1 and TRBJ2-1; a weak D match, TRBD2 (6 bases). The germline V gene has CDR1 SQVTM and CDR2 ANQGSEA. The CDR3 loop spans 11 amino acids. V gave up 4 bases and J gave up 9 bases, with 10 bases separating them. This CDR3 reads CSVGGAAEQFF. Written as DNA, the CDR3 is TGCAGCGTTGGCGGGGCGGCTGAGCAGTTCTTC.

The chain uses TRBV19 and TRBJ2-6; TRBD1 aligns across 9 bases. This CDR3 region has 17 residues. Trimming removed 6 bases from V and 0 bases from J; junction bases left unmatched: 6. Looked up from germline, CDR1 is LNHDA and CDR2 is SQIVND (reference sequence). The CDR3 region is CASSLGTGYSGANVLTF. CDR3 DNA: TGTGCCAGTAGCCTAGGGACAGGGTACTCTGGGGCCAACGTCCTGACTTTC.

The J gene is TRBJ2-2, the V gene TRBV18; 11 nucleotides agree with TRBD1. The CDR3 has 15 residues. Germline V gives CDR1 KGHSH, CDR2 LQKENI. Trimming took 0 bases from V and 6 from J; bases not matched to a gene: 0. CDR3 in DNA: TGTGCCAGCTCACCACCGGGACAGGGGGCCGGGGAGCTGTTTTTT. Its translation: CASSPPGQGAGELFF.

The chain couples TRBV19 to TRBJ1-1; 10 nucleotides agree with TRBD1. CDR1 and CDR2 (germline): LNHDA, SQIVND (reference sequence). V was clipped by 4 bases and J by 0 bases; unmatched bases: 8. The CDR3 loop spans 17 amino acids. CDR3 loop: CASSRLNGTGVNTEAFF. CDR3 bases: TGTGCCAGTAGTAGACTAAACGGGACAGGGGTGAACACTGAAGCTTTCTTT.

J is TRBJ1-1 and V is TRBV27; no clear D. CDR3 length equals 13 residues. CDR1 and CDR2 (germline): MNHEY, SMNVEV (reference sequence). Trimming left V 0 bases short and J 8 bases short, with 10 bases between. DNA of the CDR3: TGTGCCAGCAGTTTATCGATAGCTGCCGAAGCTTTCTTT. This codes for CASSLSIAAEAFF.

V and J are TRBV10-1 and TRBJ2-1, with D uncertain. The CDR3 totals 14 residues. The V end lost 3 bases, the J end lost 1 base, and 7 bases lay between the germline ends. CDR1 WNHNN and CDR2 SYGVQD come from the germline V gene (reference sequence). CDR3 loop: CASSETSSYNEQFF. The CDR3, as DNA: TGCGCCAGCAGTGAAACGAGTTCCTACAATGAGCAGTTCTTC.

V gene TRBV25-1 combines with J gene TRBJ2-3; 7 bases are shared with TRBD1. Per germline, CDR1 MGHDK and CDR2 SYGVNS. The CDR3 sequence is 13 residues long. Trimming cost V 7 bases and J 1 base; bases outside gene matches: 2. The CDR3, as DNA: TGTGCCAGCAAAGACAGGGGCACAGATACGCAGTATTTT. Translating it yields CASKDRGTDTQYF.

V is TRBV5-6 and J is TRBJ2-2, with 11 bases matching TRBD1. CDR3 length equals 16 residues. Trimming cost V 5 bases and J 4 bases; bases outside gene matches: 7. The V gene's germline CDR1 is SGHDT and CDR2 YYEEEE. The CDR3 here is CASRPDRGRGTGELFF. Written as DNA, the CDR3 is TGTGCCAGCAGACCGGACAGGGGGCGCGGCACCGGGGAGCTGTTTTTT.

Here the CDR3 DNA reads TGTGCCAGCAGTGAAATAACTGGGCCAGAGACCCAGTACTTC. It translates to CASSEITGPETQYF. The chain links TRBV25-1 to TRBJ2-5; D gene ambiguous. Germline CDR1 is MGHDK and CDR2 is SYGVNS. Trimming shortened V by 2 bases and J by 4 bases, and 11 bases separated the two germline ends. This CDR3 is 14 amino acids long.

This chain connects TRBV7-9 to TRBJ1-6; 7 bases map to TRBD1. The V gene's germline CDR1 is SEHNR and CDR2 FQNEAQ (reference sequence). V shed 11 bases and J 7 bases; nucleotides not matched to a gene: 11. The CDR3 is 14 residues long. The CDR3 DNA reads TGTGCCGGCCGCATACAGGGGAACAATTCACCCCTCCACTTT. Translation gives CAGRIQGNNSPLHF.

The chain carries TRBV21-1 and TRBJ2-2; TRBD2, as called in the table, went unchecked against the DNA. TRBV21-1 is a recognized pseudogene. This CDR3 has 16 amino acids. The DNA of the CDR3 is TGTGCCAGCAGCAAGACTAGCGGGAGGGCCACCGGGGAGCTGTTTTTT. This gives the protein CASSKTSGRATGELFF.

The V gene is TRBV20-1, the J gene TRBJ2-7, with TRBD2 as a possible D gene (6 bases). The CDR3 has 11 residues. The germline V gene encodes CDR1 DFQATT and CDR2 SNEGSKA (reference sequence). The germline V and J ends were trimmed by 3 bases and 6 bases, with 9 bases remaining between them. The CDR3 sequence is CSARGLSEQYF. CDR3 coding DNA: TGCAGTGCTAGGGGACTTTCCGAGCAGTACTTC.

The chain is built from TRBV9 and TRBJ1-5; D unclear. Germline V gives CDR1 SGDLS, CDR2 YYNGEE. Trimming stripped 0 bases from V and 5 bases from J, with 6 bases between. The CDR3 spans 13 residues. The CDR3 DNA reads as TGTGCCAGCAGCGTAGTTCCAGATCAGCCCCAGCATTTT. It is translated as CASSVVPDQPQHF.

The rearrangement links TRBV7-9 to TRBJ1-1, with no clear D. This CDR3 spans 12 amino acids. Germline CDR1 SEHNR, CDR2 FQNEAQ (reference sequence). Trimming pared 5 bases from V and 3 bases from J, leaving 7 bases between. As DNA, the CDR3 is TGTGCCAGCAGCCTTCGGTACACTGAAGCTTTCTTT. It translates to CASSLRYTEAFF.

The chain links TRBV25-1 to TRBJ1-2; D remains ambiguous. V dropped 0 bases and J dropped 8 bases, with 13 bases sitting between them. CDR3 length equals 14 residues. Looked up from germline, CDR1 is MGHDK and CDR2 is SYGVNS. CDR3 coding DNA: TGTGCCAGCAGTGAATATAAAGAGGTGGCGGGCTACACCTTC. It codes for CASSEYKEVAGYTF.

This clone has a single count. CDR3 bases: TGTGCCAGCAGCTTGTCGGGACAGAGAGCAGATACGCAGTATTTT. Protein: CASSLSGQRADTQYF. The J gene is TRBJ2-3, the V gene TRBV7-3; 7 bases align to TRBD1. The V gene end was trimmed by 3 bases and the J gene end by 4 bases; junction bases not matched to a gene: 7. The CDR3 has 15 residues. Germline values: CDR1 SGHTA, CDR2 FQGTGA.

CDR3 region: CASSPYGVEKLFF. Written as DNA, the CDR3 is TGTGCCAGCAGCCCCTACGGGGTTGAAAAACTGTTTTTT. This chain links TRBV4-2 with TRBJ1-4; D unresolved. The CDR3 totals 13 residues. Germline lookup yields CDR1 LGHNA and CDR2 YNFKEQ. Between the trimmed V and J ends, which lost 4 bases and 7 bases, there was a span of 10 bases.

J is TRBJ2-1 and V is TRBV7-3, with D uncertain. Germline V CDR1 and CDR2: SGHTA, FQGTGA. Trimming took 2 bases from V and 1 from J, leaving 9 bases between them. The CDR3 runs to 15 residues. In DNA, the CDR3 is TGTGCCAGCAGCTTACCCGGGTCTTCCTACAATGAGCAGTTCTTC. Amino acids: CASSLPGSSYNEQFF.

The V and J genes are TRBV19 and TRBJ2-7; the match to TRBD1 covers 7 bases. The CDR3 totals 13 residues. V shed 7 bases and J 4 bases; nucleotides not matched to a gene: 7. Germline CDR1 and CDR2: LNHDA and SQIVND (reference sequence). The CDR3: CASIGTDSYEQYF. The CDR3 coding sequence is TGTGCCAGTATCGGGACAGATTCTTACGAGCAGTACTTC. Full variable domain (missing parts from reference TRBV19 and TRBJ2-7): DGGITQSPKYLFRKEGQNVTLSCEQNLNHDAMYWYRQDPGQGLRLIYYSQIVNDFQKGDIAEGYSVSREKKESFPLTVTSAQKNPTAFYLCASIGTDSYEQYFGPGTRLTVT.

The chain combines TRBV6-6 with TRBJ1-3, with 7 bases lining up with TRBD1. The trim removed 7 bases at V and 3 bases at J, leaving 9 bases unmatched. Looked up from germline, CDR1 is MNHNY and CDR2 is SVGAGI (reference sequence). This CDR3 region has 15 residues. The CDR3 DNA sequence: TGTGCCAGCACCGAGTTTGCAGGGGGTGGAAACACCATATATTTT. Residues: CASTEFAGGGNTIYF.

This clone was seen a single time. This chain connects TRBV27 to TRBJ2-1, with D unresolved. Germline V gene lookup returns CDR1 MNHEY and CDR2 SMNVEV (reference sequence). CDR3 length: 15 residues. V lost 2 bases and J lost 4, with 12 bases in between. The CDR3 region is CASSLTGNGYNEQFF. CDR3 sequence (DNA): TGTGCCAGCAGTTTAACGGGTAATGGGTACAATGAGCAGTTCTTC.